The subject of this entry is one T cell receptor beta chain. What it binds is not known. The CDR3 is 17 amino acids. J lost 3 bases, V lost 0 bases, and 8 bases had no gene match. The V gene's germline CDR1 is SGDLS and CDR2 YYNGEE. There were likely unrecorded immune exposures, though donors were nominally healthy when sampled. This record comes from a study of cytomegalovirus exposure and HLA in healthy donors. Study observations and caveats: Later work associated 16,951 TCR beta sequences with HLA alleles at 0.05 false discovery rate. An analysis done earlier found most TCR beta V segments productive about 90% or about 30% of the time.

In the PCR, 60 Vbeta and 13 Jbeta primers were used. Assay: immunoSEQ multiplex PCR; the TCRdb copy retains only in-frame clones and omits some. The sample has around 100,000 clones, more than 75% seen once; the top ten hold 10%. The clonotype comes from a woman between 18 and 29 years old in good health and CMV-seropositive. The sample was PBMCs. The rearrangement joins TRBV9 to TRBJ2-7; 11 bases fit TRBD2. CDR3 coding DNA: TGTGCCAGCAGCGTAGGACTAGCGGGATGGGCGGACTACGAGCAGTACTTC. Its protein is CASSVGLAGWADYEQYF. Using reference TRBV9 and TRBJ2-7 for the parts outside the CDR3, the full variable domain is DSGVTQTPKHLITATGQRVTLRCSPRSGDLSVYWYQQSLDQGLQFLIQYYNGEERAKGNILERFSAQQFPDLHSELNLSSLELGDSALYFCASSVGLAGWADYEQYFGPGTRLTVT.